The 29 T cell receptor beta chains reported below all come from one sample, sequenced in a study of cytomegalovirus exposure and HLA in healthy donors. Only in-frame clones appear in the TCRdb table, and some are missing; sequencing was by immunoSEQ multiplex PCR. The table shows about 66,000 clones, with around 97% occurring only once. Sequenced sample: PBMCs. The receptor source for this set is a woman younger than 30 in good health and CMV-seropositive.

V gene TRBV7-2 combines with J gene TRBJ2-1, with D possibly being TRBD2 (6 bases). The CDR3 covers 13 residues. Trimming removed 5 bases at V and 7 bases at J, with 12 bases between. Germline values: CDR1 SGHTA, CDR2 FQGNSA. The CDR3 region has the DNA TGTGCCAGCAGCCATTCTGGGGGGAATGAGCAGTTCTTC. It yields the protein CASSHSGGNEQFF. Together with reference TRBV7-2 and TRBJ2-1, the CDR3 gives the full variable domain: GAGVSQSPSNKVTEKGKDVELRCDPISGHTALYWYRQSLGQGLEFLIYFQGNSAPDKSGLPSDRFSAERTGGSVSTLTIQRTQQEDSAVYLCASSHSGGNEQFFGPGTRLTVL.

The chain combines TRBV6-5 with TRBJ1-2; 7 nucleotides match TRBD1. The V gene's germline CDR1 is MNHEY and CDR2 SVGAGI. With 6 bases clipped from V and 6 bases from J, the junction kept 7 bases outside the gene matches. The CDR3 covers 13 residues. The chain's CDR3 is CASRRTGGDGYTF. In nucleotides, the CDR3 is TGTGCCAGCAGGCGGACAGGAGGCGATGGCTACACCTTC.

The rearrangement uses TRBV10-3 and TRBJ1-5, with TRBD1 identical over 8 bases. This CDR3 has 14 residues. Germline trimming cut 3 bases from V and 6 bases from J; bases unmatched to any gene: 4. From germline, CDR1 is ENHRY and CDR2 SYGVKD. The CDR3 DNA reads TGTGCCATCAGTGATGGACAGGGTGGTCAGCCCCAGCATTTT. This translates into CAISDGQGGQPQHF.

This chain connects TRBV18 to TRBJ1-1; D is ambiguous. The germline V gene encodes CDR1 KGHSH and CDR2 LQKENI. This CDR3 has 14 residues. The V and J ends lost 2 bases and 0 bases respectively, with 7 bases between them. The CDR3 here is CASSPGLLNTEAFF. CDR3 nucleotides: TGTGCCAGCTCACCAGGGCTTTTGAACACTGAAGCTTTCTTT.

CDR3 loop: CASSPGLAGYNSYEQYF. CDR3 in DNA: TGTGCCAGCAGCCCGGGACTAGCGGGATACAACTCCTACGAGCAGTACTTC. This chain joins TRBV7-4 and TRBJ2-7; TRBD2 matches at 13 bases. The CDR3 spans 17 residues. V shed 5 bases and J 0 bases; nucleotides not matched to a gene: 7. Germline V gives CDR1 SGHVT, CDR2 SQSDAQ.

This rearrangement joins TRBV7-6 to TRBJ1-1, with D perhaps matching TRBD1 (6 bases). CDR3 length equals 15 residues. CDR1 and CDR2 from the germline V gene are SGHVS and FNYEAQ. V was clipped by 5 bases and J by 0 bases, with 13 bases between them. The CDR3 spells CASSPDTGMNTEAFF. Here the CDR3 DNA reads TGTGCCAGCAGCCCAGACACAGGGATGAACACTGAAGCTTTCTTT.

The rearrangement joins TRBV19 to TRBJ2-7, with D possibly being TRBD2 (6 bases). Germline V gene data show CDR1 as LNHDA and CDR2 as SQIVND (reference sequence). V was clipped by 5 bases and J by 2 bases, with 16 bases between them. This CDR3 is built from 15 residues. CDR3 in amino acids: CASSRSQRAPYEQYF. CDR3 DNA: TGTGCCAGTAGTCGATCACAGCGGGCCCCCTACGAGCAGTACTTC.

This clone occurred a few times. The chain joins TRBV14 to TRBJ2-7; D gene unclear. The CDR3 loop spans 15 amino acids. Trimming removed 1 base at V and 0 bases at J, with 10 bases between. Germline V CDR1 and CDR2: SGHDN, FVKESK. The CDR3 here is CASSQGSRSSYEQYF. Here the CDR3 DNA reads TGTGCCAGCAGCCAAGGGTCACGGAGCTCCTACGAGCAGTACTTC.

The chain joins TRBV28 to TRBJ2-1; 9 bases are shared with TRBD2. V trimming: 2 bases; J trimming: 5 bases; junction bases outside the gene matches: 4. CDR1 MDHEN and CDR2 SYDVKM come from the germline V gene. The length of the CDR3 is 15 residues. Here the CDR3 DNA reads TGTGCCAGCAGTTTAGGGCTAGCGGGAAACAATGAGCAGTTCTTC. Encoded protein: CASSLGLAGNNEQFF. The full variable domain, its missing parts supplied by reference TRBV28 and TRBJ2-1, is DVKVTQSSRYLVKRTGEKVFLECVQDMDHENMFWYRQDPGLGLRLIYFSYDVKMKEKGDIPEGYSVSREKKERFSLILESASTNQTSMYLCASSLGLAGNNEQFFGPGTRLTVL.

The chain's CDR3 is CASSSKTGISSGANVLTF. The CDR3 bases are TGTGCCAGCAGCTCAAAGACAGGAATTAGCTCTGGGGCCAACGTCCTGACTTTC. This chain joins TRBV7-9 and TRBJ2-6; TRBD1 is a possible D gene (6 bases). Germline CDR1 and CDR2: SEHNR and FQNEAQ (reference sequence). CDR3 size: 18 residues. The V end was cut by 4 bases, the J end by 0 bases, with 16 bases between.

This rearrangement joins TRBV4-2 to TRBJ2-7; 12 positions agree with TRBD1. There are 17 residues in the CDR3. Germline assignment: CDR1 LGHNA and CDR2 YNFKEQ. The V gene end was trimmed by 4 bases and the J gene end by 4 bases; junction bases not matched to a gene: 11. The CDR3 protein is CASSLISRDRGRYEQYF. CDR3 nucleotides: TGTGCCAGCAGCCTAATTTCCCGGGACAGGGGGCGGTACGAGCAGTACTTC.

The chain couples TRBV19 to TRBJ2-3, with 13 bases matching TRBD2. CDR3 size: 14 residues. Trimming removed 9 bases from V and 3 bases from J; junction bases left unmatched: 3. The V gene's germline CDR1 is LNHDA and CDR2 SQIVND (reference sequence). CDR3 region: CASRTSGSTDTQYF. The DNA for the CDR3 is TGTGCCAGCAGGACTAGCGGGAGTACAGATACGCAGTATTTT.

This chain joins TRBV7-3 and TRBJ2-1, with 9 bases matching TRBD1. J was trimmed by 6 bases and V by 6 bases; bases with no gene match: 6. The CDR3 is made up of 14 amino acids. CDR1 and CDR2 from the germline V gene are SGHTA and FQGTGA. The CDR3 region is CASSLQGAVNEQFF. Written as DNA, the CDR3 is TGTGCCAGCAGTTTACAGGGGGCGGTCAATGAGCAGTTCTTC. Complete variable domain (other parts from reference TRBV7-3 and TRBJ2-1): GAGVSQTPSNKVTEKGKYVELRCDPISGHTALYWYRQSLGQGPEFLIYFQGTGAADDSGLPNDRFFAVRPEGSVSTLKIQRTERGDSAVYLCASSLQGAVNEQFFGPGTRLTVL.

V usage is TRBV9 and J usage is TRBJ1-2, with D unclear. V lost 2 bases, J lost 6 bases, and 14 bases lay in between. This CDR3 is built from 14 residues. CDR1 is SGDLS and CDR2 is YYNGEE in the germline V gene. The CDR3, as DNA: TGTGCCAGCAGCGTCGGGAGGGAAAGGGATGGCTACACCTTC. Translating gives CASSVGRERDGYTF.

This chain links TRBV4-1 with TRBJ1-1; weak D call: TRBD1 (6 bases). Trimming pared 1 base from V and 5 bases from J, leaving 26 bases between. Germline V gene lookup returns CDR1 MGHRA and CDR2 YSYEKL. This CDR3 region has 19 residues. The CDR3 region is CASSQVKITQGKIWTEAFF. CDR3 DNA: TGCGCCAGCAGCCAAGTTAAGATTACGCAGGGGAAGATTTGGACTGAAGCTTTCTTT.

This sequence joins TRBV28 and TRBJ2-1; 8 bases are shared with TRBD2. The junction had 9 bases not matched to a gene; V was cut back by 4 bases and J by 10 bases. The germline CDR1 and CDR2 sequences are MDHEN and SYDVKM. This CDR3 is 14 amino acids long. CDR3 loop: CASSWSGGRLEQFF. DNA for the CDR3: TGTGCCAGCAGTTGGTCGGGGGGGCGGTTAGAGCAGTTCTTC.

The chain carries TRBV28 and TRBJ1-3; D unresolved. The V and J ends lost 4 bases and 0 bases respectively, with 19 bases between them. Germline values: CDR1 MDHEN, CDR2 SYDVKM. The length of the CDR3 is 18 residues. The CDR3 loop reads CASSSPRGGDFSGNTIYF. CDR3 in DNA: TGTGCCAGCAGTTCTCCCCGCGGAGGTGATTTCTCTGGAAACACCATATATTTT. Full variable domain (remainder filled in from reference TRBV28 and TRBJ1-3): DVKVTQSSRYLVKRTGEKVFLECVQDMDHENMFWYRQDPGLGLRLIYFSYDVKMKEKGDIPEGYSVSREKKERFSLILESASTNQTSMYLCASSSPRGGDFSGNTIYFGEGSWLTVV.

This chain's CDR3 is CASSEFRGNTGELFF. The CDR3 DNA sequence: TGTGCCAGCAGTGAGTTTAGGGGGAACACCGGGGAGCTGTTTTTT. The J gene is TRBJ2-2, the V gene TRBV6-1; the D gene is possibly TRBD1 (5 bases). V was shortened by 3 bases and J by 1 base, with 9 bases between the two germline ends. Germline CDR1 reads MNHNS; CDR2 reads SASEGT. The CDR3 runs 15 residues.

This chain uses TRBV11-2 with TRBJ2-3; D might be TRBD2 (5 bases). The CDR3 sequence is 16 residues long. CDR1 is SGHAT and CDR2 is FQNNGV in the germline V gene. V was cut by 1 base and J by 0 bases, with 11 bases left in between. The CDR3 DNA reads as TGTGCCAGCAGCTTAGTGCCGACTACTAGCACAGATACGCAGTATTTT. This translates into CASSLVPTTSTDTQYF.

V is TRBV11-3 and J is TRBJ2-7; 9 nucleotides line up with TRBD1. Trimming at V came to 2 bases and at J to 5 bases, leaving 19 bases not matched to a gene. The CDR3 runs 19 residues. Per germline, CDR1 SGHNT and CDR2 YENEEA. The CDR3 nucleotides read TGTGCCAGCAGCTTACCAGGTGGGCGGTGGGGACAGGGTAACCACGAGCAGTACTTC. Translating gives CASSLPGGRWGQGNHEQYF. The complete variable domain, with remaining parts taken from reference TRBV11-3 and TRBJ2-7, reads EAGVVQSPRYKIIEKKQPVAFWCNPISGHNTLYWYLQNLGQGPELLIRYENEEAVDDSQLPKDRFSAERLKGVDSTLKIQPAELGDSAVYLCASSLPGGRWGQGNHEQYFGPGTRLTVT.

This sequence joins TRBV10-1 and TRBJ2-2, with 9 bases identical to TRBD1. The CDR3 covers 14 residues. Unmatched junction bases numbered 4, after V lost 6 bases and J lost 5 bases. Germline V gene sequence: CDR1 WNHNN, CDR2 SYGVQD (reference sequence). The CDR3 region is CASRGDRDTGELFF. The CDR3 DNA follows: TGCGCCAGCAGGGGGGACAGGGATACCGGGGAGCTGTTTTTT.

The chain combines TRBV9 with TRBJ1-1; TRBD1 agrees at 9 bases. V trimming: 0 bases; J trimming: 6 bases; junction bases outside the gene matches: 15. This CDR3 has 18 amino acids. Germline V gene sequence: CDR1 SGDLS, CDR2 YYNGEE. The CDR3 is CASSVALQGAGGVAEAFF. The CDR3 bases are TGTGCCAGCAGCGTAGCCCTACAGGGGGCGGGCGGGGTCGCTGAAGCTTTCTTT.

The gene calls are TRBV6-1 and TRBJ2-4; D unclear. The CDR3 has 15 amino acids. Germline-derived CDR1 and CDR2 are MNHNS and SASEGT. V dropped 1 base and J dropped 1 base, with 8 bases sitting between them. DNA of the CDR3: TGTGCCAGCAGTGAAGGGGCTTGGGCCAAAAACATTCAGTACTTC. Encoded protein: CASSEGAWAKNIQYF.

The chain recombines TRBV30 with TRBJ2-3, with 8 bases aligning to TRBD2. This CDR3 region has 15 residues. The V gene end was trimmed by 5 bases and the J gene end by 2 bases; junction bases not matched to a gene: 9. Germline loops: CDR1 GTSNPN, CDR2 SVGIG (reference sequence). CDR3 nucleotide sequence: TGTGCCTGGGGAAGCGGGAGACGCCTCACAGATACGCAGTATTTT. Translated: CAWGSGRRLTDTQYF. The full variable domain, in which reference TRBV30 and TRBJ2-3 provide the parts outside the CDR3, is SQTIHQWPATLVQPVGSPLSLECTVEGTSNPNLYWYRQAAGRGLQLLFYSVGIGQISSEVPQNLSASRPQDRQFILSSKKLLLSDSGFYLCAWGSGRRLTDTQYFGPGTRLTVL.

The chain links TRBV28 to TRBJ1-5, with a weak D call TRBD1 (6 bases). V was trimmed by 3 bases and J by 5 bases, leaving 17 bases between them. The CDR3 is 16 residues long. Per germline, CDR1 MDHEN and CDR2 SYDVKM. The CDR3 sequence is CASSFPGGRPDQPQHF. Written as DNA, the CDR3 is TGTGCCAGCAGTTTCCCCGGGGGGCGCCCCGATCAGCCCCAGCATTTT.

This clone was detected once. The chain combines TRBV27 with TRBJ2-7, with 11 bases matching TRBD2. CDR1 and CDR2 from the germline V gene are MNHEY and SMNVEV (reference sequence). CDR3 length: 15 amino acids. V was clipped by 5 bases and J by 2 bases; unmatched bases: 5. The CDR3 here is CASSKTSGRTYEQYF. In nucleotides, the CDR3 is TGTGCCAGCAGTAAAACTAGCGGGAGAACCTACGAGCAGTACTTC.

This clone was picked up one time. This sequence joins TRBV7-9 and TRBJ2-7, with TRBD2 as a possible D gene (5 bases). Germline V gene sequence: CDR1 SEHNR, CDR2 FQNEAQ (reference sequence). This CDR3 has 13 amino acids. V was clipped by 5 bases and J by 1 base, with 9 bases between them. This CDR3 reads CASSLGNSYEQYF. The CDR3 coding sequence is TGTGCCAGCAGCCTCGGGAATTCCTACGAGCAGTACTTC. Together with reference TRBV7-9 and TRBJ2-7, the CDR3 gives the full variable domain: DTGVSQNPRHKITKRGQNVTFRCDPISEHNRLYWYRQTLGQGPEFLTYFQNEAQLEKSRLLSDRFSAERPKGSFSTLEIQRTEQGDSAMYLCASSLGNSYEQYFGPGTRLTVT.

The genes are TRBV6-6 and TRBJ2-7; the D is unclear. Looked up from germline, CDR1 is MNHNY and CDR2 is SVGAGI (reference sequence). V dropped 2 bases and J dropped 3 bases, with 5 bases sitting between them. This CDR3 contains 12 residues. The CDR3 reads CASSYRSYEQYF. The CDR3 DNA sequence: TGTGCCAGCAGTTACCGTAGCTACGAGCAGTACTTC.

The genes are TRBV6-1 and TRBJ2-7, with 10 bases that match TRBD1. Germline CDR1 reads MNHNS; CDR2 reads SASEGT. V lost 8 bases and J lost 2; bases outside the gene matches: 3. The CDR3 has 13 residues. In nucleotides, the CDR3 is TGTGCCAGCGGGGACAGGGGACCCTACGAGCAGTACTTC. This sequence encodes CASGDRGPYEQYF.